This TCR beta chain came from a study of T cells after yellow fever vaccination. Study information: When fractions had low cell numbers, they were prepared with SMART-Seq v4 Ultra Low Input.

5'RACE template switching produced TCR cDNA carrying a universal primer site and UMIs. TCRdb ran MiXCR on the 5' RACE reads and lists one entry per CDR3 protein. This sample yields 280,000 or so distinct CDR3 sequences, of which 8.7% are seen a single time; about 3% belongs to the top ten. Germline V gene sequence: CDR1 SGDLS, CDR2 YYNGEE. The CDR3 is made up of 15 amino acids. Germline trimming cut 3 bases from V and 5 bases from J; bases unmatched to any gene: 8. Study conclusions and caveats: Most clones from primary vaccination resurfaced after the booster (under 97% CD4, approximately 88% CD8). High-abundance clonotypes from the bulk population could contaminate FACS-sorted repertoires.

This clonotype was observed a few times. Its antigen is unknown. This chain joins TRBV9 and TRBJ2-5; TRBD1 matches 9 bases. This receptor was taken from a man between 18 and 35 years old who received the YFV17D yellow fever vaccine. The sequencing here drew on CD4+ T cells sorted from PBMCs, taken 5 days after the yellow fever booster vaccination. CDR3 sequence (DNA): TGTGCCAGCAGCGACCAGACAGGGGGTTCGGAGACCCAGTACTTC. Translated: CASSDQTGGSETQYF.